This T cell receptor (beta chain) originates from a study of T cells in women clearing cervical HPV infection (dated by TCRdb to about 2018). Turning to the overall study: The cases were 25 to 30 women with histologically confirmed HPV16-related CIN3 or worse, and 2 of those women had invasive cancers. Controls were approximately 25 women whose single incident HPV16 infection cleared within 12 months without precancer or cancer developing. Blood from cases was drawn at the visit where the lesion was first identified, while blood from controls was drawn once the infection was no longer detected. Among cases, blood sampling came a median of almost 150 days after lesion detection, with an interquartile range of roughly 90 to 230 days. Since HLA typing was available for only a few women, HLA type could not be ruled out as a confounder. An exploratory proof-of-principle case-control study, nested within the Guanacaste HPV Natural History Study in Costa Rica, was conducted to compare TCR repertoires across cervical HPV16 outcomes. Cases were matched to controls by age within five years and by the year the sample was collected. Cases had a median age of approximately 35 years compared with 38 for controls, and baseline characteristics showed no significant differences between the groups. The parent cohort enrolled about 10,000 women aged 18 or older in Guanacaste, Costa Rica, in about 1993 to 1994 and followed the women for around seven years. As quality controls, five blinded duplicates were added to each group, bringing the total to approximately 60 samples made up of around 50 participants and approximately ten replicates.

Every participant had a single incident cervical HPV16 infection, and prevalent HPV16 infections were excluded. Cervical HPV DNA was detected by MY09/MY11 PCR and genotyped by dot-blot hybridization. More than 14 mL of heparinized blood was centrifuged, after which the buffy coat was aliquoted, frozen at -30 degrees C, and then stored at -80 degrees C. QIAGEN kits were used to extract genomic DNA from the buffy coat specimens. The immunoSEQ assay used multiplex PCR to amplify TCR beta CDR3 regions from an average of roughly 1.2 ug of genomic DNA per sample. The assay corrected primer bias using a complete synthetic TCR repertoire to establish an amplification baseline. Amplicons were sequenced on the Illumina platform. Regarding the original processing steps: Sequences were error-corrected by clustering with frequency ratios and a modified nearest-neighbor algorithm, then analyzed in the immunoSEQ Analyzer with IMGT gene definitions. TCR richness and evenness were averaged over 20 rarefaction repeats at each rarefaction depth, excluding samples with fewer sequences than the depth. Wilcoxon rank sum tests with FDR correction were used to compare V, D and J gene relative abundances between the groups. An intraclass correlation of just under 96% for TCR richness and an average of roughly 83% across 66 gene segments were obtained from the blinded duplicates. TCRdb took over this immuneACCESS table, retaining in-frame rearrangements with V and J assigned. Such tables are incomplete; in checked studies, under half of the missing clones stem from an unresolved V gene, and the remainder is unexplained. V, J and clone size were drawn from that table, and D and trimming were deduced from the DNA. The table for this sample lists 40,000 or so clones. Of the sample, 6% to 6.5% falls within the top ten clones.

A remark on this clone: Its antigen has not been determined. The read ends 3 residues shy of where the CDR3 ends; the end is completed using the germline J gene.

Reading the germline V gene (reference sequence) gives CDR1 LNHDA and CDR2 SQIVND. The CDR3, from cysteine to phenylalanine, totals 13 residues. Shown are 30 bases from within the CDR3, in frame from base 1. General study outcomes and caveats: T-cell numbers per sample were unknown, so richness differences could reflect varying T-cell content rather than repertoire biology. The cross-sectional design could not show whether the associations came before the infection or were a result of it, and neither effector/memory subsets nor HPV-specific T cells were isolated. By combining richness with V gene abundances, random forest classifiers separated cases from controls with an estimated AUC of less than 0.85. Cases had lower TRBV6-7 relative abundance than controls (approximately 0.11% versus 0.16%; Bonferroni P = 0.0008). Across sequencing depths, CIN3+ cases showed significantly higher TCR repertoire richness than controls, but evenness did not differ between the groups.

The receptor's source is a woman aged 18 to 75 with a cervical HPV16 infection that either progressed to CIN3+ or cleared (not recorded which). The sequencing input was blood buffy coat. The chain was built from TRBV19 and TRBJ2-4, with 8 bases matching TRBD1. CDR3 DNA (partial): TGTGCCAGTAGTTTGACAGGGGTTGATGGT. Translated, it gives CASSLTGVDG. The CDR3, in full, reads CASSLTGVDGQYF.